This passage covers 24 T cell receptor beta chains from one sample sequenced in a study of cytomegalovirus exposure and HLA in healthy donors. PCR primers comprised 60 Vbeta and 13 Jbeta primers. Libraries were prepared by immunoSEQ multiplex PCR; TCRdb keeps only in-frame clonotypes and omits some of them. The table includes more than 100,000 clones, more than 60% detected once. Sequenced material: PBMCs. Every receptor here comes from a woman in her late teens or twenties in good health and CMV-seronegative.

This rearrangement joins TRBV10-2 to TRBJ1-1; D unresolved. The CDR3 sequence is 14 residues long. The germline V gene encodes CDR1 WSHSY and CDR2 SAAADI. V lost 0 bases and J lost 1, with 6 bases in between. CDR3 amino acids: CASSESNGNTEAFF. In nucleotides, the CDR3 is TGCGCCAGCAGTGAGTCGAACGGGAACACTGAAGCTTTCTTT.

This clone was observed a few times. The genes are TRBV5-1 and TRBJ1-4, with a weak D call TRBD1 (5 bases). V lost 1 base to trimming and J lost 8 bases, with 15 bases between them. Per the germline V gene, CDR1 is SGHRS and CDR2 is YFSETQ. The CDR3 is 15 amino acids. The CDR3 protein is CASSLRGMVQEKLFF. CDR3 DNA: TGCGCCAGCAGCTTGAGGGGAATGGTGCAGGAAAAACTGTTTTTT.

In DNA form, the CDR3 reads TGTGCCAGCAGTTACGGGACAGAGCCCTACGAGCAGTACTTC. The encoded protein is CASSYGTEPYEQYF. The rearrangement links TRBV6-5 to TRBJ2-7, with TRBD1 matching over 7 bases. With V trimmed by 2 bases and J by 2 bases, 3 bases remained unmatched. CDR1 is MNHEY, CDR2 SVGAGI, per germline. The CDR3 loop spans 14 amino acids.

This chain uses TRBV2 with TRBJ2-3, with a possible D match to TRBD1 (5 bases). V lost 8 bases and J 6 bases, leaving 27 bases between the germline ends. Per germline, CDR1 SNHLY and CDR2 FYNNEI. The CDR3 consists of 17 residues. The CDR3 sequence: CASQGKMNWATLDTQYF. CDR3 DNA: TGTGCCAGCCAGGGAAAGATGAATTGGGCTACACTTGATACGCAGTATTTT.

The chain carries TRBV5-8 and TRBJ1-2; no reliable D call. The CDR3 loop spans 13 amino acids. Germline CDR1 is SGHTS and CDR2 is YDEGEE. Trimming took off 2 bases at V and 5 bases at J, with 10 bases between the two ends. The CDR3 DNA reads TGTGCCAGCAGCTTAAGTCAGCGGTATGGCTACACCTTC. It codes for CASSLSQRYGYTF.

This chain links TRBV10-3 with TRBJ2-7; the D gene is possibly TRBD2 (5 bases). CDR3 length: 14 residues. The V end was cut by 3 bases, the J end by 3 bases, with 12 bases between. Germline CDR1 reads ENHRY; CDR2 reads SYGVKD. This chain's CDR3 is CAISDFGVNYEQYF. The CDR3 DNA reads TGTGCCATCAGTGATTTCGGGGTGAACTACGAGCAGTACTTC.

The V and J genes are TRBV9 and TRBJ2-1; a possible D gene is TRBD2 (5 bases). Germline assignment: CDR1 SGDLS and CDR2 YYNGEE. This CDR3 contains 13 residues. The V end lost 0 bases, the J end lost 10 bases, and 11 bases lay between the germline ends. In nucleotides, the CDR3 is TGTGCCAGCAGCGTAGGGAACCCGGGGGAGCAGTTCTTC. It is translated as CASSVGNPGEQFF.

Notes on this clone: A junction boundary mismatches the germline segment, possibly from a read error. This chain uses TRBV6-1 with TRBJ1-2; 9 nucleotides align to TRBD1. This CDR3 spans 14 amino acids. From germline, CDR1 is MNHNS and CDR2 SASEGT. The CDR3 is CASSEITGGYDYTF. The CDR3 DNA is TGTGCCAGCAGTGAAATCACAGGGGGCTATGACTACACCTTC.

This sequence joins TRBV6-5 and TRBJ1-5; D gene uncertain. Trimming took off 10 bases at V and 5 bases at J, with 12 bases between the two ends. Germline assignment: CDR1 MNHEY and CDR2 SVGAGI. The CDR3 length is 12 residues. The CDR3 nucleotides are TGTGCCACCCGGACTGGCGATCAGCCCCAGCATTTT. Translated: CATRTGDQPQHF.

V and J are TRBV15 and TRBJ2-5; 7 positions match TRBD1. The CDR3 runs 15 residues. CDR1 is LNHNV and CDR2 is YYDKDF in the germline V gene (reference sequence). Trimming removed 2 bases from V and 5 bases from J; junction bases left unmatched: 8. CDR3 region: CATSRSTGEGETQYF. The CDR3 DNA follows: TGTGCCACCAGCAGATCAACAGGGGAAGGGGAGACCCAGTACTTC.

V and J are TRBV25-1 and TRBJ1-4, with D maybe TRBD1 (6 bases). This CDR3 spans 15 amino acids. Deletions cut 1 base from V and 5 bases from J, with 11 bases between. Per the germline V gene, CDR1 is MGHDK and CDR2 is SYGVNS. The CDR3 protein is CASSELDRRNEKLFF. The CDR3 DNA is TGTGCCAGCAGTGAATTGGACAGACGCAATGAAAAACTGTTTTTT.

The chain carries TRBV7-9 and TRBJ2-7, with a weak D call TRBD2 (5 bases). Germline CDR1 SEHNR, CDR2 FQNEAQ (reference sequence). V lost 1 base and J lost 3, with 19 bases in between. The CDR3 has 17 residues. This CDR3 is CASSLVAGGPRDYEQYF. The DNA of the CDR3 is TGTGCCAGCAGCTTAGTGGCCGGCGGGCCGAGGGACTACGAGCAGTACTTC.

The chain joins TRBV28 to TRBJ2-7; possible D gene TRBD2, 6 bases. The CDR3 consists of 14 residues. The V and J ends lost 8 bases and 4 bases respectively, with 18 bases between them. CDR1 MDHEN and CDR2 SYDVKM come from the germline V gene. The CDR3 sequence: CASVGLATAYEQYF. The CDR3 region has the DNA TGTGCCAGCGTGGGGCTAGCGACTGCTTACGAGCAGTACTTC.

The chain links TRBV6-5 to TRBJ1-1, with 7 bases aligning to TRBD1. The CDR3 sequence is 15 residues long. Germline-derived CDR1 and CDR2 are MNHEY and SVGAGI. V gave up 0 bases and J gave up 3 bases; unmatched junction bases: 4. The CDR3 loop reads CASSYSPRGDTEAFF. The CDR3 bases are TGTGCCAGCAGTTACTCGCCCAGGGGGGACACTGAAGCTTTCTTT.

This clone was observed a single time. The chain carries TRBV20-1 and TRBJ2-7; no firm D call. Germline loops: CDR1 DFQATT, CDR2 SNEGSKA (reference sequence). The CDR3 extends over 11 amino acids. With 3 bases removed from V and 4 bases from J, the gap between germline ends came to 7 bases. CDR3 amino acids: CSASQNYEQYF. The CDR3 nucleotides are TGCAGTGCTAGCCAGAATTACGAGCAGTACTTC.

This clone was detected once. The CDR3 region has the DNA TGTGCCAGTGAGTCAGGGTCAGAAGCTTTCTTT. Its translation: CASESGSEAFF. The chain is built from TRBV18 and TRBJ1-1, with D possibly being TRBD1 (5 bases). This CDR3 region has 11 residues. V dropped 9 bases and J dropped 8 bases, with 13 bases sitting between them. Germline assignment: CDR1 KGHSH and CDR2 LQKENI.

CDR3 loop: CASSLAAGGGQETQYF. The CDR3 DNA sequence: TGTGCCAGCAGCTTAGCGGCGGGGGGCGGCCAAGAGACCCAGTACTTC. The rearrangement uses TRBV7-6 and TRBJ2-5; TRBD2 matches 8 bases. Germline loops: CDR1 SGHVS, CDR2 FNYEAQ. The CDR3 has 16 amino acids. V shed 0 bases, J shed 1 base, and the junction held 4 bases outside the gene matches.

The chain employs TRBV30 and TRBJ2-1; 12 bases line up with TRBD2. V was pared by 7 bases and J by 6 bases, with 7 bases of the junction left unmatched. CDR3 length equals 14 residues. The V gene's germline CDR1 is GTSNPN and CDR2 SVGIG (reference sequence). As DNA, the CDR3 is TGTGCCTCACTAGCGGGAGGACAATTCAATGAGCAGTTCTTC. It yields the protein CASLAGGQFNEQFF.

The chain uses TRBV6-6 and TRBJ2-3; D remains unclear. V gave up 6 bases and J gave up 4 bases, with 11 bases separating them. The CDR3 has 13 amino acids. Germline V gene data show CDR1 as MNHNY and CDR2 as SVGAGI (reference sequence). CDR3 sequence reads: CASSATRPDTQYF. The CDR3 DNA reads TGTGCCAGCAGCGCGACGCGGCCAGATACGCAGTATTTT.

The sample holds a few counts of this clone. This chain links TRBV27 with TRBJ2-3; 9 bases are a match to TRBD2. Germline CDR1 and CDR2: MNHEY and SMNVEV (reference sequence). This CDR3 has 16 amino acids. With V trimmed by 4 bases and J by 2 bases, 7 bases remained unmatched. CDR3 DNA: TGTGCCAGCAGTTACCGACTAGCGGCTAACACAGATACGCAGTATTTT. It yields the protein CASSYRLAANTDTQYF.

The V and J genes are TRBV5-8 and TRBJ1-1; the D is unclear. V was shortened by 4 bases and J by 0 bases, with 16 bases between the two germline ends. This CDR3 is 16 amino acids long. CDR1 is SGHTS, CDR2 YDEGEE, per germline. The CDR3 DNA is TGTGCCAGCAGCCTACGGGTCGTTATAATGAACACTGAAGCTTTCTTT. Protein product: CASSLRVVIMNTEAFF.

The V and J genes are TRBV21-1 and TRBJ2-3; the table gives TRBD2 as D, unverified against the DNA. TRBV21-1 is labeled a pseudogene. This CDR3 region has 17 residues. The CDR3: CASSKAKTGLGADTQYF. The CDR3 nucleotides read TGTGCCAGCAGCAAAGCGAAAACGGGACTAGGGGCAGATACGCAGTATTTT.

In its sample, this clone was seen a few times. The J gene is TRBJ1-5, the V gene TRBV19; 7 bases fit TRBD1. Germline CDR1 and CDR2: LNHDA and SQIVND (reference sequence). This CDR3 is built from 15 residues. Trimming at V came to 4 bases and at J to 4 bases, leaving 7 bases not matched to a gene. As DNA, the CDR3 is TGTGCCAGTAGTAAAAGTCGGACAGGTAATCAGCCCCAGCATTTT. Protein product: CASSKSRTGNQPQHF.

V and J are TRBV5-1 and TRBJ2-1, with 11 bases lining up with TRBD1. Germline CDR1 reads SGHRS; CDR2 reads YFSETQ. V shed 0 bases and J 7 bases; nucleotides not matched to a gene: 9. This CDR3 has 17 residues. The CDR3 DNA is TGCGCCAGCAGCTTGGAACCCGGGACAGGGGGATTAAATGAGCAGTTCTTC. Translating gives CASSLEPGTGGLNEQFF.